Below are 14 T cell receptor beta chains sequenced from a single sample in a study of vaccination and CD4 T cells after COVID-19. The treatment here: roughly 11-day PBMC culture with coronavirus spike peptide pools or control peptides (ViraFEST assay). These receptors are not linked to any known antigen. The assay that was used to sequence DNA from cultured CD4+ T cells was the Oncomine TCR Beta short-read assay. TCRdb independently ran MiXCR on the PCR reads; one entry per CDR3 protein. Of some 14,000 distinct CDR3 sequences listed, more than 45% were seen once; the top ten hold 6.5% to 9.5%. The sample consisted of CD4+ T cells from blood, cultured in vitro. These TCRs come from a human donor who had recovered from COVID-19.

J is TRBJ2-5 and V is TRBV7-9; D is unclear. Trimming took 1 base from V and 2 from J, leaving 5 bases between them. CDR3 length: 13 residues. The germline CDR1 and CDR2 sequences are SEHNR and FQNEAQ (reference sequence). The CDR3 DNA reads TGTGCCAGCAGCTTAGTACAGCAAGAGACCCAGTACTTC. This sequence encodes CASSLVQQETQYF.

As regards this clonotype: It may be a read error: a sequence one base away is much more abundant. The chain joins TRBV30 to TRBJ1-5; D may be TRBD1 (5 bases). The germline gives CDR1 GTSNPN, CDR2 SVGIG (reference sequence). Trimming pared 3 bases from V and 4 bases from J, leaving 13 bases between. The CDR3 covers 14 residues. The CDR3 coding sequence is TGTGCCTGGAGGGGATGGGGCAATAATCAGCCCCAGCATTTT. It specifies CAWRGWGNNQPQHF.

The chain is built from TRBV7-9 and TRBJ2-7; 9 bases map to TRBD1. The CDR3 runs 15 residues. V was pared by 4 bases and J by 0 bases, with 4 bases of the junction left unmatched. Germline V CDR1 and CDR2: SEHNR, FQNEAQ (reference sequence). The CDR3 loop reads CASSSDRGYSYEQYF. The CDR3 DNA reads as TGTGCCAGCAGCTCAGACAGGGGGTACTCCTACGAGCAGTACTTC.

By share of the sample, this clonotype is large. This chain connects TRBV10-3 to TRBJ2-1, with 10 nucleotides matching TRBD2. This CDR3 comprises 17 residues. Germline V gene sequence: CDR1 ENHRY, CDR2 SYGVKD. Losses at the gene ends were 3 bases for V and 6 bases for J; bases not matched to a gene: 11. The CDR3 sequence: CAISESPSGGPTNEQFF. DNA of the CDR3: TGTGCCATCAGTGAAAGCCCTAGCGGGGGCCCAACCAATGAGCAGTTCTTC.

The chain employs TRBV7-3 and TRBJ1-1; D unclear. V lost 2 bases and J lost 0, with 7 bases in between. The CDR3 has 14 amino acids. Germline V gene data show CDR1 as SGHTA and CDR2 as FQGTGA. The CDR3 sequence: CASSLGQLNTEAFF. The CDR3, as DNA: TGTGCCAGCAGCTTAGGTCAGTTGAACACTGAAGCTTTCTTT.

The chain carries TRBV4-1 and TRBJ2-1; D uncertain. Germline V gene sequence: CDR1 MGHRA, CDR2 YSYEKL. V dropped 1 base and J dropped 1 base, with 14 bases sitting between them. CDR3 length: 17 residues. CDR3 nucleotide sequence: TGCGCCAGCAGCCAAGCAATACGGGTACTATCCTACAATGAGCAGTTCTTC. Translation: CASSQAIRVLSYNEQFF.

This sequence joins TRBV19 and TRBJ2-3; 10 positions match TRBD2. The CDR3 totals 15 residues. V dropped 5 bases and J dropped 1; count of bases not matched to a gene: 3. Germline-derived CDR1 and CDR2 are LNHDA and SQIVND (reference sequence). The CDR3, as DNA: TGTGCCAGTAGTTGGCTAGCGGGGGGCACAGATACGCAGTATTTT. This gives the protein CASSWLAGGTDTQYF.

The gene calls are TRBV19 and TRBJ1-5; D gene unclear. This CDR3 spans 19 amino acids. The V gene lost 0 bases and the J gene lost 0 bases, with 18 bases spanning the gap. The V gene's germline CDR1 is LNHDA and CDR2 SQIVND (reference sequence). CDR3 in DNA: TGTGCCAGTAGTATAGAGGCGAGGGTGGGATTTAATAGCAATCAGCCCCAGCATTTT. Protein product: CASSIEARVGFNSNQPQHF.

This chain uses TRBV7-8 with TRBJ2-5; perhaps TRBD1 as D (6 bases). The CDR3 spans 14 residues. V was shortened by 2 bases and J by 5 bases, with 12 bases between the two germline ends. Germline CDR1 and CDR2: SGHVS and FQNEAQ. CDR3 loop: CASSLRRRGETQYF. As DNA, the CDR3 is TGTGCCAGCAGCTTACGTCGCAGGGGTGAGACCCAGTACTTC.

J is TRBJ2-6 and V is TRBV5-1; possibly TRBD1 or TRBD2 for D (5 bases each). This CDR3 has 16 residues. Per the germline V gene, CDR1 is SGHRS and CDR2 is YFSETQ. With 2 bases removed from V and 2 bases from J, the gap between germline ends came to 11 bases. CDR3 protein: CASSFSVGAGANVLTF. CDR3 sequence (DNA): TGCGCCAGCAGCTTCTCGGTGGGGGCTGGGGCCAACGTCCTGACTTTC. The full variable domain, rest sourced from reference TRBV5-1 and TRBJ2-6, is KAGVTQTPRYLIKTRGQQVTLSCSPISGHRSVSWYQQTPGQGLQFLFEYFSETQRNKGNFPGRFSGRQFSNSRSEMNVSTLELGDSALYLCASSFSVGAGANVLTFGAGSRLTVL.

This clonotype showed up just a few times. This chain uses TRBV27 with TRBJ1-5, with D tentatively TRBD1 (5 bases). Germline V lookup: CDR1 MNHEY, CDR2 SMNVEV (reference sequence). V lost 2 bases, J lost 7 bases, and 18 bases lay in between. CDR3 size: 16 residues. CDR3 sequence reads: CASSLLGTGTEQPQHF. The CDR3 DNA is TGTGCCAGCAGTTTACTTGGAACAGGTACGGAACAGCCCCAGCATTTT.

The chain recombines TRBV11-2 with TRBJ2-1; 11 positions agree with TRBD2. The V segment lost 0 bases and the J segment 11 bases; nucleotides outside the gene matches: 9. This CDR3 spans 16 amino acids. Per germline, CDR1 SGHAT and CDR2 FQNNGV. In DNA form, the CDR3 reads TGTGCCAGCAGCTTAGATCCCGGGACTAGCGGTTTGAAGCAGTTCTTC. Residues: CASSLDPGTSGLKQFF.

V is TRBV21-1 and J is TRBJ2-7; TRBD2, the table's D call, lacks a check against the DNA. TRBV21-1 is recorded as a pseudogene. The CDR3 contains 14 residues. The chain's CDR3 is CASTLTSDTYEQYF. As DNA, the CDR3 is TGTGCCAGCACCTTGACTAGCGATACCTACGAGCAGTACTTC.

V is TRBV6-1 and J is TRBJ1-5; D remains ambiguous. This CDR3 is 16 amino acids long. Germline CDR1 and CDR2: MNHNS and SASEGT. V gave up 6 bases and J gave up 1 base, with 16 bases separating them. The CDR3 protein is CASSPAVAISNQPQHF. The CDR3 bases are TGTGCCAGCAGCCCCGCGGTGGCCATAAGCAATCAGCCCCAGCATTTT.